This T cell receptor (beta chain) was found in a study of blood T cell repertoires in COVID-19. As for the study in general: The samples span acute and convalescent COVID-19 from the United States, Italy and Spain. PBMCs, B-cell-depleted T cells, or T cells provided the cDNA or gDNA that made up the material.

V shed 2 bases, J shed 0 bases, and the junction held 16 bases outside the gene matches. The CDR3 loop spans 21 amino acids. CDR1 is SGHVS, CDR2 FQNEAQ, per germline. Original data processing: Amplification of reference gene primers provided the estimated nucleated cell counts. Profiled with immunoSEQ multiplex PCR; TCRdb holds only in-frame clones, not every one. V, J and clone size reflect that table, while D and trimming were determined from the DNA. The data contain 100,000 to 150,000 clones, 85% of them singletons. The count of this clone is one. V is TRBV7-8 and J is TRBJ1-6, with 7 bases fitting TRBD1. This TCR was sampled from a woman of 80 years or more with COVID-19, enrolled during active disease. Source material: peripheral blood. The DNA of the CDR3 is TGTGCCAGCAGCTTACTAATAAGTACCCGACAGGGCAGCTCCTATAATTCACCCCTCCACTTT. It encodes CASSLLISTRQGSSYNSPLHF.